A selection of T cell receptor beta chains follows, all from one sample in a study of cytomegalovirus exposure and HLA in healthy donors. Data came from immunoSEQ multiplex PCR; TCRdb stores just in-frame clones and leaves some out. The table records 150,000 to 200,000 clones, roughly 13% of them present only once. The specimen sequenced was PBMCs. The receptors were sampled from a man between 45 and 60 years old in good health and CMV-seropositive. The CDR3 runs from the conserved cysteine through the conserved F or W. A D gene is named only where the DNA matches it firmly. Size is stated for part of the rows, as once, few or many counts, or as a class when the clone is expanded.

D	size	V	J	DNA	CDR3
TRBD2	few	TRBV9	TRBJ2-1	TGTGCCAGCAGCGGGACTAGCGGGGACAATGAGCAGTTCTTC	CASSGTSGDNEQFF
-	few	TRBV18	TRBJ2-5	TGTGCCAGCTCATTTAGCGGTCCAGGGGAGACCCAGTACTTC	CASSFSGPGETQYF
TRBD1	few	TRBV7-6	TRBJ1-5	TGTGCCAGCAGCTTAGGCAGGGGGCTGAGTCAGCCCCAGCATTTT	CASSLGRGLSQPQHF
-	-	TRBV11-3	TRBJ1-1	TGTGCCAGCAGCCCGCTTTTGACAGGGAACACTGAAGCTTTCTTT	CASSPLLTGNTEAFF
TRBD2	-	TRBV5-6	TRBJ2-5	TGTGCCAGCAGCTCTGGGCGGACTAGCGGGGAGGGAGAGACCCAGTACTTC	CASSSGRTSGEGETQYF
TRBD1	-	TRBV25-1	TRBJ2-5	TGTGCCAGCAGTGCCTGGGACAGGGGTGAGACCCAGTACTTC	CASSAWDRGETQYF
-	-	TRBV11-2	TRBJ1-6	TGTGCCAGCAGCCGGGACTGGGCCAATTCACCCCTCCACTTT	CASSRDWANSPLHF
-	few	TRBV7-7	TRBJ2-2	TGTGCTAGCAGCTTGAAACAGAACACCGGGGAGCTGTTTTTT	CASSLKQNTGELFF
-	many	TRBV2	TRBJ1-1	TGTGCCAGCAGGGGGATGAGTTCCGGAGGCACTGAAGCTTTCTTT	CASRGMSSGGTEAFF
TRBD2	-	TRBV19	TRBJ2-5	TGTGCCAGTAGCCCTAGCGGGGGGGAGACCCAGTACTTC	CASSPSGGETQYF
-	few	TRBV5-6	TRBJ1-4	TGTGCCAGCACATGGAGAGGGAATGAAAAACTGTTTTTT	CASTWRGNEKLFF
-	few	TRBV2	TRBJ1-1	TGTGCCAGCAAATCGAGGAATTTGGACACTGAAGCTTTCTTT	CASKSRNLDTEAFF
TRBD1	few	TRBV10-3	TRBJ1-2	TGTGCCACCGGGCGGGTTGACAGGGTAAACTATGGCTACACCTTC	CATGRVDRVNYGYTF
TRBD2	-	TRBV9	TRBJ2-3	TGTGCCAGCAGCCCTGCAGCGGGGGGGATCACAGATACGCAGTATTTT	CASSPAAGGITDTQYF
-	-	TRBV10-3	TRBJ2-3	TGTGCCATCAGTGAGTCCCGGGCCCAGCGGGATACGCAGTATTTT	CAISESRAQRDTQYF
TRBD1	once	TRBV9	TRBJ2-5	TGTGCCAGCAGCTTACAGGGGGAGACCCAGTACTTC	CASSLQGETQYF
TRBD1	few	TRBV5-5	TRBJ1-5	TGTGCCAGCAGGGACGGGACAGGGGCCGACAATCAGCCCCAGCATTTT	CASRDGTGADNQPQHF
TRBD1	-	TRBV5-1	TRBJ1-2	TGCGCCAGCAGTCCTGGGACAGGGCAGGGCTACACCTTC	CASSPGTGQGYTF
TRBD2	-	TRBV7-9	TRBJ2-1	TGTGCCAGCAGCTCTCGTAGAGGCGGGGGTTCCTACAATGAGCAGTTCTTC	CASSSRRGGGSYNEQFF
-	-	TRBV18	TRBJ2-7	TGTGCCAGCTCGCTCGACTCCGGGAGCTCCTACGAGCAGTACTTC	CASSLDSGSSYEQYF
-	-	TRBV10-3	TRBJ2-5	TGTGCCATCAGTGGGGGCAATCAAGGGACCCAGTACTTC	CAISGGNQGTQYF
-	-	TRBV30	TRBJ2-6	TGTGCCTGCGACAGATCTGGGGCCAACGTCCTGACTTTC	CACDRSGANVLTF
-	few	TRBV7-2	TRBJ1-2	TGTGCCGGGGCAAGGGCGACTAACTATGGCTACACCTTC	CAGARATNYGYTF
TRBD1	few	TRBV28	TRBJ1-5	TGTGCCAGCAGATTGACAGGGAGCCGTCCCCAGCATTTT	CASRLTGSRPQHF
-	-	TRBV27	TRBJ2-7	TGTGCCAGCCGCTTCAGCGGAGCCCTTGGCGAGCAGTACTTC	CASRFSGALGEQYF
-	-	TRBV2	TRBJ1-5	TGTGCCAGCATTAGACAGAAGGGTCAGCCCCAGCATTTT	CASIRQKGQPQHF
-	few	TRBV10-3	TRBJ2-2	TGTGCCATCAGAAGTCAGGGGAGCACCGGGGAGCTGTTTTTT	CAIRSQGSTGELFF
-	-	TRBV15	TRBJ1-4	TGTGCCACCAGCAGAGATGTAGAGGAAAAACTGTTTTTT	CATSRDVEEKLFF
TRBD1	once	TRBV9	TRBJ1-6	TGTGCCAGCAGCACAGGGGTGAATAATTCACCCCTCCACTTT	CASSTGVNNSPLHF
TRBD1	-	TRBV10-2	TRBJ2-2	TGCGCCAGCAGTGATTTCGGGACAGGGGCCGGCGGGGAGCTGTTTTTT	CASSDFGTGAGGELFF
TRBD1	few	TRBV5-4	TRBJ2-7	TGTGCCAGCAGTTCCTCCGGGACAGGGGACTACGAGCAGTACTTC	CASSSSGTGDYEQYF
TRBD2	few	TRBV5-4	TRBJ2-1	TGTGCCAGCAGCTCCCTATCTGAGCGGGGGGGCTTTTGGGAGCAGTTCTTC	CASSSLSERGGFWEQFF
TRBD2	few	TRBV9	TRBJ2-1	TGTGCCAGCAGCTCGGGACTAGCGGCCTACAATGAGCAGTTCTTC	CASSSGLAAYNEQFF
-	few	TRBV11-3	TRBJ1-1	TGTGCCAGCAGCATGGGGGGTGTCATGAACACTGAAGCTTTCTTT	CASSMGGVMNTEAFF
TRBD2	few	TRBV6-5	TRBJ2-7	TGTGCCAGCAGCCGGACTAGAGCGGACGAGCAGTACTTC	CASSRTRADEQYF
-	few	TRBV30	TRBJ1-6	TGTGCCTGGAGGGGGGGGGATTCACCCCTCCACTTT	CAWRGGDSPLHF
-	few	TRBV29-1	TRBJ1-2	TGCAGCGTTGAAGTTAACTATGGCTACCCCTTC	CSVEVNYGYPF
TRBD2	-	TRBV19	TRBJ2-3	TGTGCCAGTAGTATTGCGGGGGGAGGGGATACGCAGTATTTT	CASSIAGGGDTQYF
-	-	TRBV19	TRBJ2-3	TGTGCCAGTAGTACTACAGGGTTTTCCACAGATACGCAGTATTTT	CASSTTGFSTDTQYF
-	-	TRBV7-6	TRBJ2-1	TGTGCCAGCAGCCCCTTAGATAACAGCAATGAGCAGTTCTTC	CASSPLDNSNEQFF
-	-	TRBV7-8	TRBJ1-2	TGTGCCAGCAGCACCCGACTAAGGGACTCTCGAAACTATGGCTACACCTTC	CASSTRLRDSRNYGYTF
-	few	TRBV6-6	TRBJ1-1	TGTGCCAGCTTCTTCCTGGACAGGAACACTGAAGCTTTCTTT	CASFFLDRNTEAFF
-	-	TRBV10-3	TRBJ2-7	TGTGCCATCAACCCGGGTCCTCCGGGAGAGCAGTACTTC	CAINPGPPGEQYF